The clone carrying this TCR beta chain was picked up a small number of times. Its specificity is unknown. This entry belongs to a study of T-cell reconstitution after alpha-beta-depleted transplantation in children. Overall study results and limits: The main origin of T-cell counts and diversity one year after transplant was newly produced T cells.

Preparing the TCRbeta library involved the use of unique molecular identifiers. TCRdb used MiXCR to reprocess the PCR reads, holding one entry per CDR3 protein. The data show about 600,000 distinct CDR3 sequences, with 10% to 15% seen just once and 2.2% held by the top ten. Trimming took off 2 bases at V and 6 bases at J, with 14 bases between the two ends. Per the germline V gene, CDR1 is DFQATT and CDR2 is SNEGSKA (reference sequence). The CDR3 totals 13 residues. The genes are TRBV20-1 and TRBJ2-7, with D perhaps being TRBD1 or TRBD2 (6 bases each). The receptor was isolated from a male patient between 10 and 17 years old who had a stem cell transplant for acute myeloid leukemia, so the T cells may come from the graft donor. Sequencing was performed on PBMCs, mostly from graft donor cells, taken 360 days after TCRalphabeta/CD19-depleted stem cell transplant. CDR3 bases: TGCAGTGCTAGAAGGGGGGTGGGGGTCGAGCAGTACTTC. It codes for CSARRGVGVEQYF.